Presented here are 30 T cell receptor beta chains from one specimen sequenced in a study of OX40 agonist ivuxolimab in advanced cancers. The method was immunoSEQ multiplex PCR; TCRdb's version includes in-frame clones alone and lacks a portion of them. The data hold 95,000 to 100,000 clones, with roughly 83% observed a single time. Source: CD4+ or CD8+ T cells sorted from blood, taken in a trial of the OX40 agonist ivuxolimab. The receptor set was obtained from an adult with an advanced solid tumor such as melanoma, head and neck, liver or kidney cancer.

The count of this clone is one. The chain recombines TRBV7-8 with TRBJ1-2; D unresolved. V was clipped by 0 bases and J by 1 base, with 12 bases between them. The germline CDR1 and CDR2 sequences are SGHVS and FQNEAQ. The CDR3 runs 16 residues. CDR3 amino acids: CASSLASGVFNYGYTF. The CDR3 DNA reads TGTGCCAGCAGCTTAGCCTCGGGAGTGTTTAACTATGGCTACACCTTC.

The chain uses TRBV30 and TRBJ1-4; D is ambiguous. Trimming cost V 6 bases and J 8 bases, with 7 bases left between them. The CDR3 totals 10 residues. Looked up from germline, CDR1 is GTSNPN and CDR2 is SVGIG (reference sequence). The CDR3 loop reads CACRWEKLFF. For the CDR3, the DNA is TGTGCCTGCAGGTGGGAAAAACTGTTTTTT.

This chain links TRBV7-3 with TRBJ2-2, with no clear D. The V and J ends lost 4 bases and 7 bases respectively, with 16 bases between them. Germline CDR1 and CDR2: SGHTA and FQGTGA. This CDR3 has 15 amino acids. This CDR3 reads CASSSISYRGGELFF. The DNA of the CDR3 is TGTGCCAGCAGCTCAATCAGCTACCGTGGCGGGGAGCTGTTTTTT.

The chain uses TRBV18 and TRBJ2-1, with a tentative D call TRBD2 (5 bases). Trimming shortened V by 3 bases and J by 0 bases, and 6 bases separated the two germline ends. In germline, CDR1 is KGHSH, CDR2 LQKENI. The CDR3 is made up of 14 amino acids. The DNA for the CDR3 is TGTGCCAGCTCACCCGGGGTCTCCTACAATGAGCAGTTCTTC. This translates into CASSPGVSYNEQFF.

The chain combines TRBV4-2 with TRBJ1-2; D perhaps matches TRBD1 (5 bases). Germline V gene sequence: CDR1 LGHNA, CDR2 YNFKEQ. CDR3 length: 16 amino acids. Trimming left V 1 base short and J 2 bases short, with 14 bases between. In nucleotides, the CDR3 is TGTGCCAGCAGCCAAGTCTCTGCAGGGTCCAACTATGGCTACACCTTC. It specifies CASSQVSAGSNYGYTF.

The rearrangement links TRBV28 to TRBJ2-3, with unresolved D. V was cut by 2 bases and J by 7 bases, with 19 bases left in between. Germline V gives CDR1 MDHEN, CDR2 SYDVKM. This CDR3 spans 16 amino acids. In nucleotides, the CDR3 is TGTGCCAGCAGTTTAAGGTTGAGACAATCTGTTCATACGCAGTATTTT. Residues: CASSLRLRQSVHTQYF.

The chain employs TRBV9 and TRBJ1-2; 8 positions match TRBD1. Per the germline V gene, CDR1 is SGDLS and CDR2 is YYNGEE. The CDR3 sequence is 14 residues long. V shed 4 bases, J shed 8 bases, and the junction held 10 bases outside the gene matches. Here the CDR3 DNA reads TGTGCCAGCAGCCCCCGTGGACAGGGAGGCGGCTACACCTTC. Its translation is CASSPRGQGGGYTF.

The chain couples TRBV6-1 to TRBJ2-6, with D tentatively TRBD2 (5 bases). The CDR3 has 15 amino acids. Germline CDR1 MNHNS, CDR2 SASEGT. V was clipped by 3 bases and J by 2 bases, with 8 bases between them. The CDR3 bases are TGTGCCAGCAGTGATCGGGGAGCTGGGGCCAACGTCCTGACTTTC. This codes for CASSDRGAGANVLTF.

This sequence joins TRBV7-2 and TRBJ1-5, with a weak D call TRBD1 (5 bases). V was shortened by 5 bases and J by 4 bases, with 15 bases between the two germline ends. The CDR3 is made up of 15 amino acids. Germline CDR1 and CDR2: SGHTA and FQGNSA. The DNA of the CDR3 is TGTGCCAGCAGCCCCCGCGGGGCAGGGAATCAGCCCCAGCATTTT. It is translated as CASSPRGAGNQPQHF.

This chain connects TRBV9 to TRBJ2-3; D not certain. Germline CDR1 and CDR2: SGDLS and YYNGEE. The CDR3 length is 15 residues. V lost 4 bases and J lost 2, with 14 bases in between. The chain's CDR3 is CASSSDRRNTDTQYF. The DNA for the CDR3 is TGTGCCAGCAGCTCCGATCGGCGGAACACAGATACGCAGTATTTT.

The chain has TRBV20-1 and TRBJ2-7; D gene ambiguous. Per the germline V gene, CDR1 is DFQATT and CDR2 is SNEGSKA (reference sequence). Trimming left V 5 bases short and J 12 bases short, with 17 bases between. The CDR3 consists of 11 residues. CDR3 region: CSAQGLDGAYF. CDR3 sequence (DNA): TGCAGTGCTCAAGGTCTTGACGGAGCGTACTTC.

The CDR3 is CASSRAGSNQPQHF. The CDR3 region has the DNA TGTGCCAGCAGCCGTGCGGGTAGCAATCAGCCCCAGCATTTT. The chain uses TRBV28 and TRBJ1-5, with D unclear. CDR3 length: 14 amino acids. Germline lookup yields CDR1 MDHEN and CDR2 SYDVKM. V lost 6 bases, J lost 0 bases, and 9 bases lay in between.

This clone was detected ten times or more. V gene TRBV6-6 combines with J gene TRBJ2-7, with D unresolved. In germline, CDR1 is MNHNY, CDR2 SVGAGI (reference sequence). There are 11 residues in the CDR3. Trimming removed 5 bases from V and 3 bases from J, with 5 bases in between. The CDR3 nucleotides are TGTGCCAGCAGTCATCTCTACGAGCAGTACTTC. Translated, it gives CASSHLYEQYF.

The V and J genes are TRBV6-4 and TRBJ2-1; 15 nucleotides line up with TRBD2. The germline CDR1 and CDR2 sequences are MRHNA and SNTAGT. J lost 8 bases, V lost 3 bases, and 2 bases had no gene match. The CDR3 loop spans 15 amino acids. The CDR3 DNA reads as TGTGCCAGCAGTGAGAGGACTAGCGGGAGGGATGAGCAGTTCTTC. Its protein product is CASSERTSGRDEQFF.

This clone was observed a handful of times. The chain uses TRBV2 and TRBJ1-4, with unresolved D. V lost 6 bases, J lost 8 bases, and 16 bases lay in between. There are 14 residues in the CDR3. The germline V gene has CDR1 SNHLY and CDR2 FYNNEI. CDR3 residues: CASSRPGSEEKLFF. The CDR3 coding sequence is TGTGCCAGCAGCCGCCCTGGATCAGAGGAAAAACTGTTTTTT.

This clone showed up just once. The chain is built from TRBV7-8 and TRBJ1-5; a possible D gene is TRBD1 (5 bases). The V end lost 1 base, the J end lost 3 bases, and 13 bases lay between the germline ends. The CDR3 consists of 16 residues. Germline values: CDR1 SGHVS, CDR2 FQNEAQ. CDR3 region: CASSLVAGWPNQPQHF. The DNA for the CDR3 is TGTGCCAGCAGCTTAGTCGCAGGGTGGCCCAATCAGCCCCAGCATTTT.

The rearrangement joins TRBV11-2 to TRBJ2-2, with TRBD1 matching 8 bases. The germline V gene encodes CDR1 SGHAT and CDR2 FQNNGV. This CDR3 region has 16 residues. The V and J ends lost 2 bases and 5 bases, in that order; junction bases with no gene match: 7. CDR3 protein: CASSLNRDRFTGELFF. The CDR3 DNA follows: TGTGCCAGCAGCTTAAACCGGGACAGGTTTACCGGGGAGCTGTTTTTT.

The chain carries TRBV28 and TRBJ2-1, with 8 bases aligning to TRBD1. The CDR3 runs to 17 residues. Germline V gene sequence: CDR1 MDHEN, CDR2 SYDVKM. With V trimmed by 5 bases and J by 0 bases, 9 bases remained unmatched. The DNA for the CDR3 is TGTGCCAGCAGTACTCCCCCGGGGACAGGCTCCTACAATGAGCAGTTCTTC. Protein sequence: CASSTPPGTGSYNEQFF.

This sequence joins TRBV19 and TRBJ1-6; possibly TRBD1 for D (5 bases). The CDR3 extends over 14 amino acids. Deletions cut 3 bases from V and 9 bases from J, with 12 bases between. Germline assignment: CDR1 LNHDA and CDR2 SQIVND (reference sequence). The CDR3 region is CASSIMGQGSPLHF. For the CDR3, the DNA is TGTGCCAGTAGTATTATGGGGCAGGGTTCACCCCTCCACTTT.

The chain joins TRBV6-4 to TRBJ2-6; TRBD1 matches 8 bases. V lost 6 bases and J lost 4; bases outside the gene matches: 5. Germline assignment: CDR1 MRHNA and CDR2 SNTAGT. This CDR3 is built from 15 residues. The CDR3 DNA sequence: TGTGCCAGCAGCCCGACAGGGGTCGGGGCCAACGTCCTGACTTTC. This translates into CASSPTGVGANVLTF.

The J gene is TRBJ2-1, the V gene TRBV7-9; 7 positions agree with TRBD1. The CDR3 length is 17 residues. Germline CDR1 SEHNR, CDR2 FQNEAQ (reference sequence). V was pared by 1 base and J by 2 bases, with 8 bases of the junction left unmatched. CDR3 sequence (DNA): TGTGCCAGCAGCTTAGGAGGGGGCCGTTACCCCTACAATGAGCAGTTCTTC. The encoded protein is CASSLGGGRYPYNEQFF.

This clone was detected only a few times. This chain uses TRBV5-4 with TRBJ2-7; TRBD1 matches 9 bases. This CDR3 has 13 amino acids. Germline loops: CDR1 SGHNT, CDR2 YYREEE (reference sequence). The J segment lost 7 bases and the V segment lost 5 bases, leaving 7 bases of the junction unmatched. The CDR3 spells CASSRDRAGEQYF. CDR3 DNA: TGTGCCAGCAGTCGGGACAGGGCTGGGGAGCAGTACTTC.

A few counts support this clone. The chain joins TRBV4-1 to TRBJ1-4, with unresolved D. The CDR3 consists of 15 residues. Germline V gives CDR1 MGHRA, CDR2 YSYEKL. Trimming took off 2 bases at V and 4 bases at J, with 11 bases between the two ends. The CDR3 nucleotides are TGCGCCAGCAGCCAACCGACCGGGAGTAATGAAAAACTGTTTTTT. Its translation is CASSQPTGSNEKLFF.

The chain combines TRBV5-6 with TRBJ2-5; TRBD2 matches at 7 bases. V shed 4 bases, J shed 4 bases, and the junction held 7 bases outside the gene matches. The germline gives CDR1 SGHDT, CDR2 YYEEEE. This CDR3 is 14 amino acids long. In DNA, the CDR3 is TGTGCCAGCAGCCCGACTAGCTTTCGAGAGACCCAGTACTTC. It encodes CASSPTSFRETQYF. The variable domain in full, completed from reference TRBV5-6 and TRBJ2-5, reads DAGVTQSPTHLIKTRGQQVTLRCSPKSGHDTVSWYQQALGQGPQFIFQYYEEEERQRGNFPDRFSGHQFPNYSSELNVNALLLGDSALYLCASSPTSFRETQYFGPGTRLLVL.

The rearrangement joins TRBV6-5 to TRBJ1-3; D gene uncertain. Per germline, CDR1 MNHEY and CDR2 SVGAGI. Between the trimmed V and J ends, which lost 2 bases and 4 bases, there was a span of 6 bases. This CDR3 is built from 13 residues. The CDR3, as DNA: TGTGCCAGCAGTTACCCGGACGGAAACACCATATATTTT. The encoded protein is CASSYPDGNTIYF.

The rearrangement joins TRBV6-1 to TRBJ1-1; 8 bases align to TRBD1. CDR1 is MNHNS, CDR2 SASEGT, per germline. With 5 bases clipped from V and 10 bases from J, the junction kept 6 bases outside the gene matches. This CDR3 contains 12 residues. The CDR3 coding sequence is TGTGCCAGCAGTAAAGGACAGGGCGCAGCTTTCTTT. Translation: CASSKGQGAAFF.

The chain joins TRBV21-1 to TRBJ2-7; TRBD1 is the table's D call, not checked against the DNA. TRBV21-1 counts as a pseudogene. This CDR3 spans 14 amino acids. The CDR3 here is CASALTGVAYEQYF. The DNA for the CDR3 is TGTGCCAGCGCCCTAACAGGGGTCGCCTACGAGCAGTACTTC.

The chain employs TRBV7-9 and TRBJ1-1; D is unclear. Per the germline V gene, CDR1 is SEHNR and CDR2 is FQNEAQ (reference sequence). Trimming removed 1 base at V and 3 bases at J, with 9 bases between. The CDR3 runs 14 residues. This CDR3 reads CASSLDSLYTEAFF. The CDR3 DNA follows: TGTGCCAGCAGCTTAGATAGCCTTTACACTGAAGCTTTCTTT.

The V call is TRBV6-1, the J call TRBJ1-3, with D perhaps TRBD1 (5 bases). The CDR3 has 15 residues. V was clipped by 5 bases and J by 3 bases, with 14 bases between them. In germline, CDR1 is MNHNS, CDR2 SASEGT. The CDR3 bases are TGTGCCAGCAGTACCAGGGAATCGTTTGGAAACACCATATATTTT. This translates into CASSTRESFGNTIYF.

The chain uses TRBV5-1 and TRBJ2-7; 11 bases align to TRBD1. The V segment lost 4 bases and the J segment 6 bases; nucleotides outside the gene matches: 6. The CDR3 covers 14 residues. In germline, CDR1 is SGHRS, CDR2 YFSETQ. CDR3 bases: TGCGCCAGCAGCCGCCCCGGACAGGGGGCCGAGCAGTACTTC. Its translation is CASSRPGQGAEQYF. Supplemented by reference TRBV5-1 and TRBJ2-7, the full variable domain reads KAGVTQTPRYLIKTRGQQVTLSCSPISGHRSVSWYQQTPGQGLQFLFEYFSETQRNKGNFPGRFSGRQFSNSRSEMNVSTLELGDSALYLCASSRPGQGAEQYFGPGTRLTVT.